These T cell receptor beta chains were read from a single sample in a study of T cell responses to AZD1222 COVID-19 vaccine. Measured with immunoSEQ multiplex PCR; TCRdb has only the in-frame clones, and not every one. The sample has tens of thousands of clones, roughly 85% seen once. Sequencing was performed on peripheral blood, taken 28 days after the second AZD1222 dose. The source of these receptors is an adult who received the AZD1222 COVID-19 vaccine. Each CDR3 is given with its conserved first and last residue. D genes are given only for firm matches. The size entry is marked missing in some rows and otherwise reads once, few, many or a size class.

CDR3aa: CASSYSGVRVEKLFF
CDR3nt: TGTGCCAGCAGTTACTCGGGAGTCAGGGTGGAAAAACTGTTTTTT
len: 15
j_gene: TRBJ1-4
v_gene: TRBV6-2/TRBV6-3
abundance: -
d_gene: -

CDR3aa: CASKLDGTYEQYF
CDR3nt: TGTGCCAGCAAGTTGGACGGTACCTACGAGCAGTACTTC
len: 13
j_gene: TRBJ2-7
v_gene: TRBV12-3/TRBV12-4
abundance: -
d_gene: -

CDR3aa: CASSMGLAGGDEQFF
CDR3nt: TGTGCCAGTAGTATGGGACTAGCGGGAGGGGATGAGCAGTTCTTC
len: 15
j_gene: TRBJ2-1
v_gene: TRBV19
abundance: once
d_gene: TRBD2

CDR3aa: CAINIGATGTDTQYF
CDR3nt: TGTGCCATCAACATAGGGGCTACCGGCACAGATACGCAGTATTTT
len: 15
j_gene: TRBJ2-3
v_gene: TRBV7-9
abundance: -
d_gene: -

CDR3aa: CASRRKREGPNEQFF
CDR3nt: TGTGCCAGCAGACGAAAGCGGGAGGGCCCCAATGAGCAGTTCTTC
len: 15
j_gene: TRBJ2-1
v_gene: TRBV6-5
abundance: -
d_gene: TRBD2

CDR3aa: CASSFGPSGEANYGYTF
CDR3nt: TGTGCCAGCAGCTTTGGGCCCTCAGGAGAAGCTAACTATGGCTACACCTTC
len: 17
j_gene: TRBJ1-2
v_gene: TRBV7-6
abundance: -
d_gene: -

CDR3aa: CAISETMGQGNQPQHF
CDR3nt: TGTGCCATCAGTGAGACAATGGGACAGGGCAATCAGCCCCAGCATTTT
len: 16
j_gene: TRBJ1-5
v_gene: TRBV10-3
abundance: -
d_gene: TRBD1

CDR3aa: CAISDGPSTDTQYF
CDR3nt: TGTGCCATCAGTGACGGCCCAAGCACAGATACGCAGTATTTT
len: 14
j_gene: TRBJ2-3
v_gene: TRBV10-3
abundance: -
d_gene: -

CDR3aa: CASSLQGTSNYGYTF
CDR3nt: TGTGCCAGCAGCTTACAGGGCACCTCTAACTATGGCTACACCTTC
len: 15
j_gene: TRBJ1-2
v_gene: TRBV7-2
abundance: -
d_gene: -

CDR3aa: CASSLARLKTGKNTEAFF
CDR3nt: TGTGCCAGCTCCTTAGCGCGGCTGAAAACAGGAAAGAACACTGAAGCTTTCTTT
len: 18
j_gene: TRBJ1-1
v_gene: TRBV18
abundance: -
d_gene: -

CDR3aa: CASSQEFEQFF
CDR3nt: TGCGCCAGCAGCCAAGAGTTCGAGCAGTTCTTC
len: 11
j_gene: TRBJ2-1
v_gene: TRBV4-1
abundance: -
d_gene: -

CDR3aa: CATSDPSGGAETQYF
CDR3nt: TGTGCCACCAGTGATCCGTCAGGGGGTGCAGAGACCCAGTACTTC
len: 15
j_gene: TRBJ2-5
v_gene: TRBV24-1
abundance: -
d_gene: TRBD1

CDR3aa: CASSNRPTGSSYNEQFF
CDR3nt: TGTGCCAGTAGTAACCGCCCGACAGGTAGCTCCTACAATGAGCAGTTCTTC
len: 17
j_gene: TRBJ2-1
v_gene: TRBV19
abundance: -
d_gene: -

CDR3aa: CAFKGLGNEQYF
CDR3nt: TGTGCCTTCAAGGGTCTCGGGAACGAGCAGTACTTC
len: 12
j_gene: TRBJ2-7
v_gene: TRBV30
abundance: -
d_gene: -

CDR3aa: CASRSHRSGANVLTF
CDR3nt: TGTGCCAGCAGGAGCCACAGGTCTGGGGCCAACGTCCTGACTTTC
len: 15
j_gene: TRBJ2-6
v_gene: TRBV27
abundance: -
d_gene: -

CDR3aa: CALGESEAFF
CDR3nt: TGTGCCTTAGGAGAGTCTGAAGCTTTCTTT
len: 10
j_gene: TRBJ1-1
v_gene: TRBV30
abundance: -
d_gene: -

CDR3aa: CASSVGPYNEQFF
CDR3nt: TGTGCCAGCAGTGTTGGGCCTTACAATGAGCAGTTCTTC
len: 13
j_gene: TRBJ2-1
v_gene: TRBV6-4
abundance: -
d_gene: -

CDR3aa: CATSVGGNTEAFF
CDR3nt: TGTGCCACGTCGGTAGGCGGGAACACTGAAGCTTTCTTT
len: 13
j_gene: TRBJ1-1
v_gene: TRBV10-3
abundance: -
d_gene: -

CDR3aa: CASSLQGAGANVLTF
CDR3nt: TGTGCCAGCAGTCTACAGGGGGCTGGGGCCAACGTCCTGACTTTC
len: 15
j_gene: TRBJ2-6
v_gene: TRBV6-5
abundance: -
d_gene: TRBD1

CDR3aa: CASSYSLMNTEAFF
CDR3nt: TGTGCCAGCAGTTACTCCCTAATGAACACTGAAGCTTTCTTT
len: 14
j_gene: TRBJ1-1
v_gene: TRBV6-2/TRBV6-3
abundance: -
d_gene: -

CDR3aa: CASDEGGRYNEQFF
CDR3nt: TGTGCCAGCGACGAGGGAGGGCGATACAATGAGCAGTTCTTC
len: 14
j_gene: TRBJ2-1
v_gene: TRBV19
abundance: -
d_gene: TRBD2

CDR3aa: CASSATGTNTEAFF
CDR3nt: TGCGCCAGCAGCGCGACTGGGACGAACACTGAAGCTTTCTTT
len: 14
j_gene: TRBJ1-1
v_gene: TRBV5-1
abundance: -
d_gene: -

CDR3aa: CASSQAGLNEQFF
CDR3nt: TGTGCCAGCAGCCAGGCGGGCCTCAATGAGCAGTTCTTC
len: 13
j_gene: TRBJ2-1
v_gene: TRBV3-1/TRBV3-2
abundance: -
d_gene: -

CDR3aa: CASSLQLASYNEQFF
CDR3nt: TGTGCCAGCAGCTTACAACTAGCAAGCTACAATGAGCAGTTCTTC
len: 15
j_gene: TRBJ2-1
v_gene: TRBV7-2
abundance: -
d_gene: -

CDR3aa: CATSDSDRGGYTF
CDR3nt: TGTGCCACCAGTGATTCCGACAGGGGTGGCTACACCTTC
len: 13
j_gene: TRBJ1-2
v_gene: TRBV24-1
abundance: -
d_gene: TRBD1

CDR3aa: CASSYKSKSYGYTF
CDR3nt: TGTGCCAGCAGTTACAAATCCAAGAGCTATGGCTACACCTTC
len: 14
j_gene: TRBJ1-2
v_gene: TRBV5-4
abundance: once
d_gene: -

CDR3aa: CASSPGTGVRDEKLFF
CDR3nt: TGTGCCAGCTCACCAGGGACAGGGGTCAGGGATGAAAAACTGTTTTTT
len: 16
j_gene: TRBJ1-4
v_gene: TRBV18
abundance: -
d_gene: TRBD1

CDR3aa: CASSFLGQYNSPLHF
CDR3nt: TGTGCCAGCAGTTTTTTGGGGCAGTATAATTCACCCCTCCACTTT
len: 15
j_gene: TRBJ1-6
v_gene: TRBV25-1
abundance: -
d_gene: -

CDR3aa: CASSLIIQETQYF
CDR3nt: TGTGCCAGCTCACTCATAATCCAAGAGACCCAGTACTTC
len: 13
j_gene: TRBJ2-5
v_gene: TRBV18
abundance: many
d_gene: -

CDR3aa: CASSPSRGRDMNTEAFF
CDR3nt: TGTGCCAGCTCACCGAGTCGAGGTAGAGATATGAACACTGAAGCTTTCTTT
len: 17
j_gene: TRBJ1-1
v_gene: TRBV18
abundance: -
d_gene: -

CDR3aa: CASSDSSRTGTSLGGYTF
CDR3nt: TGTGCCAGCAGTGACTCGAGCCGAACAGGCACCTCCTTAGGTGGCTACACCTTC
len: 18
j_gene: TRBJ1-2
v_gene: TRBV6-4
abundance: -
d_gene: -

CDR3aa: CASSLGRRGGEAFF
CDR3nt: TGTGCCAGCAGCTTAGGGCGGCGGGGCGGGGAAGCTTTCTTT
len: 14
j_gene: TRBJ1-1
v_gene: TRBV7-9
abundance: once
d_gene: -

CDR3aa: CASSPPGLAGVAEQFF
CDR3nt: TGTGCCAGCTCACCACCGGGACTAGCGGGAGTTGCTGAGCAGTTCTTC
len: 16
j_gene: TRBJ2-1
v_gene: TRBV18
abundance: -
d_gene: TRBD2

CDR3aa: CAISESAQGATEAFF
CDR3nt: TGTGCCATCAGTGAGTCGGCCCAGGGGGCCACTGAAGCTTTCTTT
len: 15
j_gene: TRBJ1-1
v_gene: TRBV10-3
abundance: once
d_gene: TRBD1

CDR3aa: CASTTYRKGLAGGDTQYF
CDR3nt: TGTGCCAGCACCACCTACCGGAAGGGACTAGCGGGTGGAGATACGCAGTATTTT
len: 18
j_gene: TRBJ2-3
v_gene: TRBV6-4
abundance: -
d_gene: TRBD2

CDR3aa: CASSTFPGTPSYEQYF
CDR3nt: TGTGCCAGCAGCACCTTCCCGGGGACCCCATCCTACGAGCAGTACTTC
len: 16
j_gene: TRBJ2-7
v_gene: TRBV21-1
abundance: -
d_gene: -

CDR3aa: CSASWTGYNEQFF
CDR3nt: TGCAGTGCTAGTTGGACTGGCTACAATGAGCAGTTCTTC
len: 13
j_gene: TRBJ2-1
v_gene: TRBV20-1
abundance: -
d_gene: -

CDR3aa: CASISSGTYSNQPQHF
CDR3nt: TGTGCCAGCATTTCCTCAGGGACCTATAGCAATCAGCCCCAGCATTTT
len: 16
j_gene: TRBJ1-5
v_gene: TRBV6-2/TRBV6-3
abundance: -
d_gene: -

CDR3aa: CASSALPPGLAGNEQFF
CDR3nt: TGTGCCAGCAGCGCCCTTCCGCCGGGACTAGCGGGAAATGAGCAGTTCTTC
len: 17
j_gene: TRBJ2-1
v_gene: TRBV7-3
abundance: once
d_gene: TRBD2

CDR3aa: CARSLRAFF
CDR3nt: TGTGCCAGAAGCTTGAGAGCTTTCTTT
len: 9
j_gene: TRBJ1-1
v_gene: TRBV5-3
abundance: -
d_gene: -

CDR3aa: CASSYRPATNEKLFF
CDR3nt: TGTGCCAGCAGTTACCGGCCAGCCACTAATGAAAAACTGTTTTTT
len: 15
j_gene: TRBJ1-4
v_gene: TRBV6-5
abundance: -
d_gene: -

CDR3aa: CATSRHQGNTEAFF
CDR3nt: TGTGCCACCAGCCGCCATCAGGGAAACACTGAAGCTTTCTTT
len: 14
j_gene: TRBJ1-1
v_gene: TRBV15
abundance: once
d_gene: -

CDR3aa: CASSIAGGNEQFF
CDR3nt: TGCGCCAGCAGCATTGCGGGAGGAAATGAGCAGTTCTTC
len: 13
j_gene: TRBJ2-1
v_gene: TRBV10-1
abundance: -
d_gene: TRBD2

CDR3aa: CASSIAIGGYEQYF
CDR3nt: TGTGCCAGTAGTATTGCCATCGGTGGCTACGAGCAGTACTTC
len: 14
j_gene: TRBJ2-7
v_gene: TRBV19
abundance: -
d_gene: -